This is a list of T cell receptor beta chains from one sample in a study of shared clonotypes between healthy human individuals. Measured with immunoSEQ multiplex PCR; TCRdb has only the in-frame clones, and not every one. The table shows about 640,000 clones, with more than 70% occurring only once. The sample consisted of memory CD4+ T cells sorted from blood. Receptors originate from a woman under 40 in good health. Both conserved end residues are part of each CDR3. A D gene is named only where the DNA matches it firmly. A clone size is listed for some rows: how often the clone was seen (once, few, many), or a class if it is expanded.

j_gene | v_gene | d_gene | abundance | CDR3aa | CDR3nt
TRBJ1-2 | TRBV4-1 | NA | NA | CASSQGSPDGPGYTF | TGCGCCAGCAGCCAAGGCAGTCCGGACGGACCTGGCTACACCTTC
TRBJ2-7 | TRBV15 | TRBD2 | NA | CATSTTSVGEQYF | TGTGCCACCAGCACCACTAGCGTTGGCGAGCAGTACTTC
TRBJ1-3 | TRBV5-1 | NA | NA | CASSLGQLGNTIYF | TGCGCCAGCAGCTTGGGGCAGCTCGGAAACACCATATATTTT
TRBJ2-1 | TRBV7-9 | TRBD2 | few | CASSPIRVAGVANEQFF | TGTGCCAGCAGCCCGATCCGTGTAGCGGGAGTGGCCAATGAGCAGTTCTTC
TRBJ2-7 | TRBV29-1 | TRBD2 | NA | CSALRGTSGRAEPWSYEQYF | TGCAGCGCCCTCAGAGGGACTAGCGGGAGGGCTGAGCCGTGGTCCTACGAGCAGTACTTC
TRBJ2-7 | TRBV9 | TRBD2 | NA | CASSVGGGSDEQYF | TGTGCCAGCAGCGTAGGTGGCGGGAGTGACGAGCAGTACTTC
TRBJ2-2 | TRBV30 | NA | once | CAVGVTGELFF | TGTGCCGTGGGGGTCACCGGGGAGCTGTTTTTT
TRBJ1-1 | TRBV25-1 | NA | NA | CASTQRNTEAFF | TGTGCCAGCACCCAGAGGAACACTGAAGCTTTCTTT
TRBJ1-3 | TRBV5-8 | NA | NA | CASSKDRSSGNTIYF | TGTGCCAGCAGTAAAGACAGAAGCTCTGGAAACACCATATATTTT
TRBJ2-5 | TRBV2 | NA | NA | CASSESGGQYF | TGTGCCAGCAGTGAAAGCGGTGGCCAGTACTTC
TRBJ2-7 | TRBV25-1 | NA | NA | CASSEQGSYEQYF | TGTGCCAGCAGTGAACAGGGTTCTTACGAGCAGTACTTC
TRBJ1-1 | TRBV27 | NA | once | CASSFRLGVTEAFF | TGTGCCAGCAGTTTTCGACTTGGGGTCACTGAAGCTTTCTTT
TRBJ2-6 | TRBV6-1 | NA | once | CASMTHNGANVLTF | TGTGCCAGCATGACCCACAATGGGGCCAACGTCCTGACTTTC
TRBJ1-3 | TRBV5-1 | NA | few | CASSLNPGEYGNTIYF | TGCGCCAGCAGCTTGAACCCAGGGGAGTACGGAAACACCATATATTTT
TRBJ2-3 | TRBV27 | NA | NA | CASSSSLVSGSTDTQYF | TGTGCCAGCAGTTCCTCCTTGGTTAGCGGAAGCACAGATACGCAGTATTTT
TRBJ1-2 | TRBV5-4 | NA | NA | CASSSPGGYGYTF | TGTGCCAGCAGCTCCCCAGGAGGGTATGGCTACACCTTC
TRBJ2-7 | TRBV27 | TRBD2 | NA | CASSWWGAGGPKEQYF | TGTGCCAGCAGTTGGTGGGGAGCGGGAGGGCCGAAGGAGCAGTACTTC
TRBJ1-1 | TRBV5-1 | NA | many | CASSLRWGMNTEAFF | TGCGCCAGCAGCTTGAGATGGGGGATGAACACTGAAGCTTTCTTT
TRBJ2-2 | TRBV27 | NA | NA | CASSFGNTGELFF | TGTGCCAGCAGTTTCGGCAACACCGGGGAGCTGTTTTTT
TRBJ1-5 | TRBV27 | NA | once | CASSFVAGTNQPQHF | TGTGCCAGCAGTTTTGTGGCTGGGACTAATCAGCCCCAGCATTTT
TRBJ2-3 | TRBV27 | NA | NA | CASSSLAGTTDTQYF | TGTGCCAGCAGTTCCCTTGCGGGGACCACAGATACGCAGTATTTT
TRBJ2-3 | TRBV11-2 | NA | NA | CASSGRPPLGTDTQYF | TGTGCCAGCAGCGGGCGGCCTCCCCTAGGGACAGATACGCAGTATTTT
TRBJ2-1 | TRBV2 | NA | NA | CASSIRMANNEQFF | TGTGCCAGCAGTATTAGGATGGCCAACAATGAGCAGTTCTTC
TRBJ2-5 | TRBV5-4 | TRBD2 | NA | CASSLAGGPGETQYF | TGTGCCAGCAGCTTAGCGGGAGGGCCCGGGGAGACCCAGTACTTC
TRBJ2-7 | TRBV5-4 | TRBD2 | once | CASSLTREGRFEQYF | TGTGCCAGCAGCCTGACGCGGGAGGGCCGATTCGAGCAGTACTTC
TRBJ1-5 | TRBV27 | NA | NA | CASSLRESNQPQHF | TGTGCCAGCAGTCTGAGGGAGAGCAATCAGCCCCAGCATTTT
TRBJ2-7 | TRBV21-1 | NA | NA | CASSKATGLEIYEQYF | TGTGCCAGCAGCAAAGCCACAGGGTTAGAAATCTACGAGCAGTACTTC
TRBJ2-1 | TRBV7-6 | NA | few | CASSTRQGLLQFF | TGTGCCAGCAGCACAAGACAGGGACTTTTACAGTTCTTC
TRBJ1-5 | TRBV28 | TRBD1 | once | CASSRTGFNQPQHF | TGTGCCAGCAGTCGGACAGGATTTAATCAGCCCCAGCATTTT
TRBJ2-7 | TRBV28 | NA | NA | CASSLGGSTSYEQYF | TGTGCCAGCAGTTTAGGGGGATCAACCTCCTACGAGCAGTACTTC
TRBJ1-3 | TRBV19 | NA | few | CASSITGTTGNTIYF | TGTGCCAGTAGTATCACAGGTACGACTGGAAACACCATATATTTT
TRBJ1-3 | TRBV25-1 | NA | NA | CASTLSQGRDTIYF | TGTGCCAGCACCCTCTCCCAGGGACGGGACACCATATATTTT
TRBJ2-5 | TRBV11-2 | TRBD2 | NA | CASSKIGSGRIGETQYF | TGTGCCAGCAGCAAGATTGGAAGCGGGAGAATAGGAGAGACCCAGTACTTC
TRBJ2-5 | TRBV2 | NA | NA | CASRKDSQETQYF | TGTGCCAGCAGGAAGGACAGCCAAGAGACCCAGTACTTC
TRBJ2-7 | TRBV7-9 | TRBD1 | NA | CASTTDRAEQYF | TGTGCCAGCACTACGGACAGGGCGGAGCAGTACTTC
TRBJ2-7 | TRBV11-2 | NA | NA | CASSQGLATYEQYF | TGTGCCAGCAGCCAGGGGCTCGCCACCTACGAGCAGTACTTC
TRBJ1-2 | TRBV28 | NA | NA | CASSQWSRGVNYGYTF | TGTGCCAGCAGTCAGTGGTCCAGGGGAGTTAACTATGGCTACACCTTC
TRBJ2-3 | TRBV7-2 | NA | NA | CASSSTSVDTQYF | TGTGCCAGCAGCTCGACTAGTGTAGATACGCAGTATTTT
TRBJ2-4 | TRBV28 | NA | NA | CASSPGQRAKNIQYF | TGTGCCAGCAGCCCAGGACAGCGGGCCAAAAACATTCAGTACTTC
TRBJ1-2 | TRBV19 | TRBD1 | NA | CASSGRDRNYGYTF | TGTGCCAGTAGTGGCAGGGACAGAAACTATGGCTACACCTTC
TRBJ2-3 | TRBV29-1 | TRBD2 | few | CGTSGMTDTQYF | TGCGGAACTAGCGGGATGACAGATACGCAGTATTTT